The 9 T cell receptor beta chains presented below share a single source sample, sequenced in a study of Ad26.COV2.S vaccination and SARS-CoV-2 variants. The table came from immunoSEQ multiplex PCR; TCRdb's copy has only in-frame clones and leaves some out. The sample carries 430,000 or so clones, approximately 92% recorded once. Indicated treatment: around 19 received Ad26.COV2.S at low or high dose, single or two shots; 5 received placebo; per-sample allocation not given. Following the first vaccine or placebo injection, samples were taken on day 63. The source material was peripheral blood, sampled in a trial of Ad26.COV2.S vaccine versus placebo. These receptors were taken from a person between 18 and 60 years old who received the Ad26.COV2.S COVID-19 vaccine or a placebo.

The chain recombines TRBV27 with TRBJ2-1; 8 bases match TRBD2. The CDR3 runs 17 residues. CDR1 is MNHEY and CDR2 is SMNVEV in the germline V gene (reference sequence). V was clipped by 7 bases and J by 4 bases; unmatched bases: 15. This CDR3 is CASTLVLAEGLYNEQFF. For the CDR3, the DNA is TGTGCCAGCACCTTGGTACTAGCGGAGGGACTTTACAATGAGCAGTTCTTC.

The chain is built from TRBV9 and TRBJ2-1; 12 positions match TRBD2. V lost 3 bases to trimming and J lost 10 bases; unmatched junction nucleotides: 8. The CDR3 is 15 amino acids. Germline V gives CDR1 SGDLS, CDR2 YYNGEE. The CDR3 nucleotides are TGTGCCAGCAGCGGGGGCCAACTAGCGGGAGGCGAGCAGTTCTTC. It yields the protein CASSGGQLAGGEQFF.

This clone appeared once. V gene TRBV18 combines with J gene TRBJ2-1; 7 nucleotides align to TRBD1. The V and J ends lost 3 bases and 8 bases, in that order; junction bases with no gene match: 1. The CDR3 loop spans 12 amino acids. The germline CDR1 and CDR2 sequences are KGHSH and LQKENI. The CDR3 DNA sequence: TGTGCCAGCTCACCGGACAGGTATGAGCAGTTCTTC. Its translation is CASSPDRYEQFF.

This clone was seen only once. The chain is built from TRBV6-2 or TRBV6-3 and TRBJ2-6; the match to TRBD1 covers 9 bases. CDR3 length: 17 amino acids. Losses at the gene ends were 6 bases for V and 0 bases for J; bases not matched to a gene: 6. Germline loops: CDR1 MNHEY, CDR2 SVGEGT. CDR3 sequence (DNA): TGTGCCAGCAGCGCCGGGACAGGGTACTCTGGGGCCAACGTCCTGACTTTC. It is translated as CASSAGTGYSGANVLTF.

The V call is TRBV6-2 or TRBV6-3, the J call TRBJ2-5; D remains ambiguous. This CDR3 region has 12 residues. Germline V gene data show CDR1 as MNHEY and CDR2 as SVGEGT. Trimming took 1 base from V and 5 from J, leaving 5 bases between them. CDR3 in amino acids: CASSYLLETQYF. In nucleotides, the CDR3 is TGTGCCAGCAGTTACTTGTTGGAGACCCAGTACTTC.

The table lists this clone with a count of one. The rearrangement joins TRBV5-1 to TRBJ2-3; no definite D call. The V gene's germline CDR1 is SGHRS and CDR2 YFSETQ. CDR3 length: 13 residues. V was cut by 4 bases and J by 0 bases, with 6 bases left in between. This CDR3 is CASSAASTDTQYF. CDR3 bases: TGCGCCAGCAGCGCCGCTAGCACAGATACGCAGTATTTT.

This clone came up once. The chain links TRBV28 to TRBJ1-1, with 9 bases fitting TRBD1. Germline-derived CDR1 and CDR2 are MDHEN and SYDVKM. V gave up 2 bases and J gave up 5 bases; unmatched junction bases: 6. CDR3 size: 15 residues. CDR3 coding DNA: TGTGCCAGCAGTTTACCGACAGGGGGGGAAACTGAAGCTTTCTTT. Translated: CASSLPTGGETEAFF.

The J gene is TRBJ2-5, the V gene TRBV10-3, with 8 positions matching TRBD2. Trimming at V came to 0 bases and at J to 1 base, leaving 4 bases not matched to a gene. CDR1 is ENHRY and CDR2 is SYGVKD in the germline V gene. The CDR3 has 16 residues. For the CDR3, the DNA is TGTGCCATCAGTGAGTCCCCTAGCGGGCCCCAAGAGACCCAGTACTTC. Amino acids: CAISESPSGPQETQYF.

The V call is TRBV4-2, the J call TRBJ1-5, with 10 bases identical to TRBD1. Germline V gene data show CDR1 as LGHNA and CDR2 as YNFKEQ. The CDR3 is 15 residues long. With 5 bases clipped from V and 6 bases from J, the junction kept 7 bases outside the gene matches. The CDR3 DNA follows: TGTGCCAGCAGCGGGACAGGGGATATGACTCAGCCCCAGCATTTT. Its protein product is CASSGTGDMTQPQHF.